The clone carrying this T cell receptor beta chain appeared once. The antigen is not known. TCRdb keeps only in-frame clones here, not all; method: immunoSEQ multiplex PCR. The data contain about 32,000 clones, roughly 96% of them singletons. This entry is derived from a study of circulating and synovial CD4+ cells in juvenile arthritis. This CDR3 contains 15 residues. From germline, CDR1 is SGHNT and CDR2 YYREEE (reference sequence). Between the trimmed V and J ends, which lost 0 bases and 2 bases, there was a span of 12 bases. Study-wide results and caveats: Circulating pathogenic-like and bulk T cells looked alike by Vbeta family usage.

This TCR derives from a human donor with juvenile idiopathic arthritis. The sample was CD4+ T cells from blood. The chain recombines TRBV5-4 with TRBJ2-7, with D perhaps TRBD2 (5 bases). For the CDR3, the DNA is TGTGCCAGCAGCTTGGGGGTGAGCGGCCCCTACGAGCAGTACTTC. This codes for CASSLGVSGPYEQYF.